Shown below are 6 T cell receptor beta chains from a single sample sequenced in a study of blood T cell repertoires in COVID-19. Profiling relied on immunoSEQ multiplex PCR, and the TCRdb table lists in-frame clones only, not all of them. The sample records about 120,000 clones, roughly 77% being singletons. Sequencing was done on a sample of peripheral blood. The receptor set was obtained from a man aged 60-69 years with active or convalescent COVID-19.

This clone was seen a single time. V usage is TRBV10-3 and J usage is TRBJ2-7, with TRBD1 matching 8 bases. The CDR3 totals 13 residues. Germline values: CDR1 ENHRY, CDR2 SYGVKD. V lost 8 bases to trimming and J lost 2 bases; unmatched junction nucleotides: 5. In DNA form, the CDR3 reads TGTGCCATCCGGACAGGGACAGCCTACGAGCAGTACTTC. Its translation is CAIRTGTAYEQYF.

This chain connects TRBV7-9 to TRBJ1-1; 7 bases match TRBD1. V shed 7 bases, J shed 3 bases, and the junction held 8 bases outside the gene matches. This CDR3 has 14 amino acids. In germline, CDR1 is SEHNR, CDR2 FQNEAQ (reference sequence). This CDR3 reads CASILQGWDTEAFF. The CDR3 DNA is TGTGCCAGCATCCTACAGGGGTGGGACACTGAAGCTTTCTTT.

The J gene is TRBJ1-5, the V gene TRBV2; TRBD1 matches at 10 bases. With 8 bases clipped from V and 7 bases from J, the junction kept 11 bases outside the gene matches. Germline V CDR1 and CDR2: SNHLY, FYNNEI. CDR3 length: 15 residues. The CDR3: CASVVRQGAGQPQHF. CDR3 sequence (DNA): TGTGCCAGCGTGGTCAGACAGGGGGCAGGGCAGCCCCAGCATTTT.

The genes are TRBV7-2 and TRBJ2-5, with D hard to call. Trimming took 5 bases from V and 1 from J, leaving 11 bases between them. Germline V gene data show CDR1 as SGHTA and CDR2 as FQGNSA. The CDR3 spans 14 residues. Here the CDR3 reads CASSSNPGQETQYF. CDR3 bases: TGTGCCAGCAGCAGCAATCCCGGCCAAGAGACCCAGTACTTC.

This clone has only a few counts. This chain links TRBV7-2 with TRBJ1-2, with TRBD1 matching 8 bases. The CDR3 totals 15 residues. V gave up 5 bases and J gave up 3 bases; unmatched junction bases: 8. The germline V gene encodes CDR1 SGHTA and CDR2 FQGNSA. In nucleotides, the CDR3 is TGTGCCAGCAGCCCAGCAGAGGACAGGGACTATGGCTACACCTTC. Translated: CASSPAEDRDYGYTF.

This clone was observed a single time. The CDR3: CATSRGSSGRGDEQFF. The CDR3, as DNA: TGTGCCACCAGCAGAGGTTCTAGCGGTAGGGGCGATGAGCAGTTCTTC. The chain links TRBV15 to TRBJ2-1; 7 bases align to TRBD2. Germline V gives CDR1 LNHNV, CDR2 YYDKDF (reference sequence). This CDR3 is built from 16 residues. Trimming at V came to 1 base and at J to 8 bases, leaving 11 bases not matched to a gene.